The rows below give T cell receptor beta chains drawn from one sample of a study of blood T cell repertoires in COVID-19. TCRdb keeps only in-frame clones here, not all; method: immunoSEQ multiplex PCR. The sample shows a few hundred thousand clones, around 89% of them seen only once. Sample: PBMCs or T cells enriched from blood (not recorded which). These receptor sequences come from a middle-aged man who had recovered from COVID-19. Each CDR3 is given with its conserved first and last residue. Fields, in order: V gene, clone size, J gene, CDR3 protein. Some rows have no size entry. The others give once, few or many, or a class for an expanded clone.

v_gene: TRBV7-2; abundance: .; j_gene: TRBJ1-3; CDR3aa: CASSAEEYSGNTIYF
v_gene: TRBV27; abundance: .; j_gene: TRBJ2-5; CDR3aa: CASSPGTSGEETQYF
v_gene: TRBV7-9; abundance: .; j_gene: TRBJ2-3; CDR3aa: CASRLTGGGTDTQYF
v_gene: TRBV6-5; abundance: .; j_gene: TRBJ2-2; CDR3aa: CASSYEGGPNTGELFF
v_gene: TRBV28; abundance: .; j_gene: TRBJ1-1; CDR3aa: CASSPPVSAFF
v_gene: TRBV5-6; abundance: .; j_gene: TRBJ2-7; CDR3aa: CASSLSGSFYEQYF
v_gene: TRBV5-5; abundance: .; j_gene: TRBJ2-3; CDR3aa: CASSLDLGQSTDTQYF
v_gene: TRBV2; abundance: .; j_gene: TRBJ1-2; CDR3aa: CASTIDRRYGYTF
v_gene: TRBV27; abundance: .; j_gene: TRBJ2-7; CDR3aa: CAASPQQSVDEQYF
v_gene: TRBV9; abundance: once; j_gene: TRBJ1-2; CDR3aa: CASSVLQGPNYGYTF